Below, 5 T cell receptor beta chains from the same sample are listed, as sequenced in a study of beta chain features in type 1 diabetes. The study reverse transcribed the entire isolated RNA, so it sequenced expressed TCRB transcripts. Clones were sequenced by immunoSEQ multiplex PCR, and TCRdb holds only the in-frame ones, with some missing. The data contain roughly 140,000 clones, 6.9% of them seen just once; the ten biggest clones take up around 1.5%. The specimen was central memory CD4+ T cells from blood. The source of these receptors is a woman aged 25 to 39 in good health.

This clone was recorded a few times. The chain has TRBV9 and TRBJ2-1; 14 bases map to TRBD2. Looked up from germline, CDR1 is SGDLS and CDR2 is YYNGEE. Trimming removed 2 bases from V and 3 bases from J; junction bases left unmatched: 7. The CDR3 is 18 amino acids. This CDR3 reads CASSVLGTSGSIYNEQFF. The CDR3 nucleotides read TGTGCCAGCAGCGTTCTCGGGACTAGCGGGAGTATCTACAATGAGCAGTTCTTC.

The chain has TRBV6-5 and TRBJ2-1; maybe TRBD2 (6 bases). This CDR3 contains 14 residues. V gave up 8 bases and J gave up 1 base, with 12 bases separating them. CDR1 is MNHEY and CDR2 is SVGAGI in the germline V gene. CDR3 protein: CASRGTLSYNEQFF. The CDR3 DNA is TGTGCCAGCCGGGGGACTCTATCCTACAATGAGCAGTTCTTC.

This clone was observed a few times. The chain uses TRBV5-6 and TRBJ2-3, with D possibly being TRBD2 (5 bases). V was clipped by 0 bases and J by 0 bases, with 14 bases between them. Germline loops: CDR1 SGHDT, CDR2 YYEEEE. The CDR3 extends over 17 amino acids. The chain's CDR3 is CASSLAEAEASTDTQYF. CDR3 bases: TGTGCCAGCAGCTTGGCCGAAGCGGAAGCTAGCACAGATACGCAGTATTTT.

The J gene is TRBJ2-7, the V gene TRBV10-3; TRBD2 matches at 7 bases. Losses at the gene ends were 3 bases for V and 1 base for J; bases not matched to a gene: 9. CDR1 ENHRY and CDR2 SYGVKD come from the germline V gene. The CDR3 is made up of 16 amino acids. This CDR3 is CAISDWTRLVSYEQYF. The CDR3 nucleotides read TGTGCCATCAGTGATTGGACTAGACTAGTTTCCTACGAGCAGTACTTC.

Written as DNA, the CDR3 is TGTGCCAGCAGTAACAACAGGGAGGGCTACACCTTC. Translating it yields CASSNNREGYTF. V gene TRBV6-6 combines with J gene TRBJ1-2; TRBD1 might be the D (6 bases). This CDR3 contains 12 residues. The ends were cut back, 5 bases at V and 8 bases at J, with 12 bases in the middle. CDR1 is MNHNY and CDR2 is SVGAGI in the germline V gene (reference sequence).